A single sample gave rise to the 17 T cell receptor beta chains below, sequenced in a study of T cells in Graves' hyperthyroidism and ophthalmopathy. The investigators amplified TCR beta CDR3 regions from RNA transcripts. First-round RT-PCR with HTBI primers amplified the TCR CDR3 region. TCRdb redid the calling of the multiplex PCR reads with MiXCR, one entry per CDR3 protein. Altogether 650,000 to 850,000 distinct CDR3 sequences are present, roughly a sixth being singletons, with the ten largest covering roughly a sixth. The material sequenced was blood. The receptors here all came from a woman aged 45-59 years with Graves' hyperthyroidism that later progressed to Graves' ophthalmopathy.

This clonotype was counted between two and nine times. The chain recombines TRBV9 with TRBJ2-1; 15 bases fit TRBD2. Germline CDR1 and CDR2: SGDLS and YYNGEE. V shed 3 bases and J 8 bases; nucleotides not matched to a gene: 12. CDR3 length: 18 amino acids. CDR3 loop: CASSEGLAGGPIEDEQFF. Written as DNA, the CDR3 is TGTGCCAGCAGCGAGGGACTAGCGGGGGGTCCCATCGAGGATGAGCAGTTCTTC.

The sample holds a few counts of this clonotype. The chain uses TRBV29-1 and TRBJ1-4; the match to TRBD1 covers 9 bases. Germline CDR1 SQVTM, CDR2 ANQGSEA. The J segment lost 5 bases and the V segment lost 7 bases, leaving 5 bases of the junction unmatched. The CDR3 runs to 13 residues. The CDR3 DNA reads TGCAGCGGCCGGGACAGGGCCAATGAAAAACTGTTTTTT. This codes for CSGRDRANEKLFF.

The rearrangement joins TRBV10-3 to TRBJ1-2; the D is unclear. CDR3 length: 12 amino acids. V lost 2 bases and J 6 bases, leaving 7 bases between the germline ends. Germline loops: CDR1 ENHRY, CDR2 SYGVKD. Written as DNA, the CDR3 is TGTGCCATCAGTGAGCCTTCAGATGGCTACACCTTC. Amino acids: CAISEPSDGYTF.

This clonotype was found a few times. This sequence joins TRBV9 and TRBJ2-3; TRBD2 agrees at 7 bases. Germline CDR1 reads SGDLS; CDR2 reads YYNGEE. The CDR3 sequence is 14 residues long. Trimming took 5 bases from V and 7 from J; bases not matched to a gene: 10. CDR3 sequence reads: CASSGSSGLNTQYF. The CDR3 nucleotides are TGTGCCAGCAGTGGTAGTAGCGGGTTAAATACGCAGTATTTT.

The chain is built from TRBV29-1 and TRBJ2-3; no clear D gene. CDR3 length: 13 residues. The germline V and J ends were trimmed by 6 bases and 3 bases, with 13 bases remaining between them. Germline CDR1 reads SQVTM; CDR2 reads ANQGSEA. CDR3: CSVVALGTDTQYF. The CDR3 DNA follows: TGCAGCGTGGTGGCCCTAGGGACAGATACGCAGTATTTT.

This clonotype has at least ten counts. The chain joins TRBV20-1 to TRBJ2-5; possibly TRBD2 for D (6 bases). Germline CDR1 DFQATT, CDR2 SNEGSKA (reference sequence). With 7 bases removed from V and 6 bases from J, the gap between germline ends came to 21 bases. The CDR3 is 14 residues long. DNA of the CDR3: TGCAGTGGCAACCCCAGACTAGTGTCAAAGACCCAGTACTTC. Translated: CSGNPRLVSKTQYF.

This clonotype was recorded a few times. The chain has TRBV9 and TRBJ1-2; D ambiguous. V lost 0 bases, J lost 10 bases, and 13 bases lay in between. The length of the CDR3 is 13 residues. Germline V CDR1 and CDR2: SGDLS, YYNGEE. The CDR3 DNA sequence: TGTGCCAGCAGCGTAGTTTCTGGAGGGATCTACACCTTC. Translated, it gives CASSVVSGGIYTF.

This clonotype has only a few counts. The chain employs TRBV20-1 and TRBJ1-2; tentative D call: TRBD1 (5 bases). This CDR3 has 11 amino acids. V lost 5 bases and J 8 bases, leaving 12 bases between the germline ends. Per the germline V gene, CDR1 is DFQATT and CDR2 is SNEGSKA (reference sequence). CDR3 protein: CSAGGGNGYTF. The DNA of the CDR3 is TGCAGTGCTGGGGGGGGGAACGGCTACACCTTC.

This clonotype was detected only a few times. The rearrangement joins TRBV7-6 to TRBJ1-1; D is perhaps TRBD1 (6 bases). The CDR3 consists of 15 residues. Trimming stripped 0 bases from V and 4 bases from J, with 12 bases between. Germline V CDR1 and CDR2: SGHVS, FNYEAQ. CDR3 DNA sequence: TGTGCCAGCAGCTTAGCGAGGGGGGGCAGCACTGAAGCTTTCTTT. Residues: CASSLARGGSTEAFF.

This clonotype was detected only a few times. A read error may be the cause here, since a much bigger clone is one base away. This chain uses TRBV7-6 with TRBJ1-6, with a possible D match to TRBD1 (5 bases). Germline CDR1 and CDR2: SGHVS and FNYEAQ. The CDR3 spans 13 residues. Trimming stripped 3 bases from V and 7 bases from J, with 7 bases between. Written as DNA, the CDR3 is TGTGCCAGCAGCTTTGGGACCAATTCACCCCTCCACTTT. It is translated as CASSFGTNSPLHF. The variable domain in full, with the rest retrieved from reference TRBV7-6 and TRBJ1-6, is GAGVSQSPRYKVTKRGQDVALRCDPISGHVSLYWYRQALGQGPEFLTYFNYEAQQDKSGLPNDRFSAERPEGSISTLTIQRTEQRDSAMYRCASSFGTNSPLHFGNGTRLTVT.

This clonotype occurred many times. The chain recombines TRBV30 with TRBJ1-5, with D hard to call. Germline CDR1 reads GTSNPN; CDR2 reads SVGIG (reference sequence). V was pared by 1 base and J by 5 bases, with 15 bases between. The CDR3 spans 15 residues. CDR3 protein: CAWSAIDWKYQPQHF. The CDR3 region has the DNA TGTGCCTGGAGTGCGATAGACTGGAAGTATCAGCCCCAGCATTTT.

This clonotype was picked up many times. This chain joins TRBV11-2 and TRBJ2-5; 9 positions match TRBD2. J was trimmed by 4 bases and V by 0 bases; bases with no gene match: 6. From germline, CDR1 is SGHAT and CDR2 FQNNGV. The CDR3 has 16 residues. The CDR3 nucleotides are TGTGCCAGCAGCTTAGAAGGGCGGGGGGGCAGAGAGACCCAGTACTTC. Amino acids: CASSLEGRGGRETQYF.

The chain has TRBV7-3 and TRBJ2-1, with 9 nucleotides matching TRBD1. This CDR3 is 18 amino acids long. Losses at the gene ends were 5 bases for V and 4 bases for J; bases not matched to a gene: 15. Per germline, CDR1 SGHTA and CDR2 FQGTGA. The DNA of the CDR3 is TGTGCCAGCAGCCCCTTTGGAACCGGGACAGGGAGTTACAATGAGCAGTTCTTC. Its translation: CASSPFGTGTGSYNEQFF.

This clonotype was detected many times. The chain carries TRBV2 and TRBJ2-5, with TRBD1 matching 9 bases. The CDR3 totals 13 residues. Germline lookup yields CDR1 SNHLY and CDR2 FYNNEI. The J segment lost 4 bases and the V segment lost 8 bases, leaving 5 bases of the junction unmatched. CDR3 nucleotide sequence: TGTGCCAGCCGGACAGGGGAAAGAGAGACCCAGTACTTC. It translates to CASRTGERETQYF.

The table lists this clonotype with a few counts. This chain joins TRBV7-6 and TRBJ1-2; no reliable D call. With 3 bases removed from V and 8 bases from J, the gap between germline ends came to 22 bases. CDR3 length: 16 residues. Germline-derived CDR1 and CDR2 are SGHVS and FNYEAQ. The CDR3 nucleotides are TGTGCCAGCAGCTTTTTTCCCCCGGGAAAGGGCGGCGGCTACACCTTC. Translated, it gives CASSFFPPGKGGGYTF.

In this sample, this clonotype turned up a few times. The V and J genes are TRBV3-1 and TRBJ1-5; D possibly corresponds to TRBD1 (5 bases). V was shortened by 6 bases and J by 11 bases, with 23 bases between the two germline ends. This CDR3 has 15 residues. Germline CDR1 LGHDT, CDR2 YNNKEL (reference sequence). CDR3 protein: CASSEALRGMEAQHF. The DNA for the CDR3 is TGTGCCAGCAGTGAAGCGCTACGGGGGATGGAAGCCCAGCATTTT.

This clonotype was counted many times. The chain recombines TRBV12-3 or TRBV12-4 with TRBJ1-1; 7 nucleotides agree with TRBD1. Unmatched junction bases numbered 9, after V lost 4 bases and J lost 1 base. The CDR3 is 16 residues long. CDR3 loop: CASSSDRDNRNTEAFF. The CDR3 bases are TGTGCCAGCAGTTCCGACAGGGACAATAGGAACACTGAAGCTTTCTTT.